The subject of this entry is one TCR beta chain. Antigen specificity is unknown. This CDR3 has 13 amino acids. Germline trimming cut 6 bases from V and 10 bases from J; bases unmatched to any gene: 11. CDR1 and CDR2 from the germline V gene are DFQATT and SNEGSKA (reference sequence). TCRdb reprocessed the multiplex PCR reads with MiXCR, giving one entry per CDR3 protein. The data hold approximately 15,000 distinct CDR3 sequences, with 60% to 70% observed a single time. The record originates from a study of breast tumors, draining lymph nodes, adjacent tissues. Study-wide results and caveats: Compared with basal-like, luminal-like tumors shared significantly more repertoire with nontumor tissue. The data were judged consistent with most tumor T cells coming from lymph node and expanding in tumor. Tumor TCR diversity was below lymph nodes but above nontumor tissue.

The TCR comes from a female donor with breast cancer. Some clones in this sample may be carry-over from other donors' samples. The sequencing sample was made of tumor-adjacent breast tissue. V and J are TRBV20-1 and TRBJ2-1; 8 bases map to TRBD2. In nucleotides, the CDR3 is TGCAGTGCCCTAGGGTGGACTAGCACCGAGCAGTTCTTC. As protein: CSALGWTSTEQFF.